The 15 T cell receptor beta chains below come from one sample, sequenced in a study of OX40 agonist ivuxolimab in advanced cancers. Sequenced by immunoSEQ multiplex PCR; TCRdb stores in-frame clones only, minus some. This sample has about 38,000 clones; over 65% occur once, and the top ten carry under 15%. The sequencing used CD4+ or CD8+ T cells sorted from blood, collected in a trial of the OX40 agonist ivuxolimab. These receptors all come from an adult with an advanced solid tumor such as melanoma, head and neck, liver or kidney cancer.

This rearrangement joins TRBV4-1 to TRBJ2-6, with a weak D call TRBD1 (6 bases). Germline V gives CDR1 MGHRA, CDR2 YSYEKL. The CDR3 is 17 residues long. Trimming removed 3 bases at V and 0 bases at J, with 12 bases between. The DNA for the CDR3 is TGCGCCAGCAGCCAGGGGACACCAAGCTCTGGGGCCAACGTCCTGACTTTC. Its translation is CASSQGTPSSGANVLTF.

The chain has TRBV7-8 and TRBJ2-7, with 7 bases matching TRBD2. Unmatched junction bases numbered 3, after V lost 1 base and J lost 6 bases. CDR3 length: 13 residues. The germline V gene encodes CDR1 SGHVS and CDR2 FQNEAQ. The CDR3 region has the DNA TGTGCCAGCAGCTTAGGGGTAGCGGGCGAGCAGTACTTC. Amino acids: CASSLGVAGEQYF.

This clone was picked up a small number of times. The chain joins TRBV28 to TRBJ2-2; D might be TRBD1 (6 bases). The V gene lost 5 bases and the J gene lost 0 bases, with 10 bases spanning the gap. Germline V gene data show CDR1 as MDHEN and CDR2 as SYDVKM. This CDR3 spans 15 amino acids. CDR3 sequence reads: CASSKRGTNTGELFF. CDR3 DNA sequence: TGTGCCAGCAGTAAAAGGGGGACGAACACCGGGGAGCTGTTTTTT.

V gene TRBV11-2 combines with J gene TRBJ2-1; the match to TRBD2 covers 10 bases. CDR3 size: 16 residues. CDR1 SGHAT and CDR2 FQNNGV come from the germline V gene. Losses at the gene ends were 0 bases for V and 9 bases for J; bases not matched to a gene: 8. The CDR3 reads CASSLDASGSTFEQFF. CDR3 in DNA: TGTGCCAGCAGCTTAGATGCTAGCGGGAGCACATTTGAGCAGTTCTTC.

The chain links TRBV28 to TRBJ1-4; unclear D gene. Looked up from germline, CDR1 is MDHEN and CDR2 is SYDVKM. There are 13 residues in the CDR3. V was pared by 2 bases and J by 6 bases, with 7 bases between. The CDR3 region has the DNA TGTGCCAGCAGTTTACGGCAGGATGAAAAACTGTTTTTT. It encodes CASSLRQDEKLFF.

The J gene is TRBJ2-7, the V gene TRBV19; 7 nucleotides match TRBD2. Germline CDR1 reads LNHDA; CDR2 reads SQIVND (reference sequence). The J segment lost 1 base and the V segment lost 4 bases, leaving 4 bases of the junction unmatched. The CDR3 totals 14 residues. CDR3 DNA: TGTGCCAGTAGTAGGTCTAGCGGATCCTACGAGCAGTACTTC. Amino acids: CASSRSSGSYEQYF.

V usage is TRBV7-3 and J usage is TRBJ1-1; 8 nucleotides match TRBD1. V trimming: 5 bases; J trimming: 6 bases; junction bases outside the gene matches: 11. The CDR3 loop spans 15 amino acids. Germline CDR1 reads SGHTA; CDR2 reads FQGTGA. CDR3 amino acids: CASSPATGERAEAFF. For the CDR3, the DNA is TGTGCCAGCAGCCCAGCGACAGGGGAGAGGGCTGAAGCTTTCTTT.

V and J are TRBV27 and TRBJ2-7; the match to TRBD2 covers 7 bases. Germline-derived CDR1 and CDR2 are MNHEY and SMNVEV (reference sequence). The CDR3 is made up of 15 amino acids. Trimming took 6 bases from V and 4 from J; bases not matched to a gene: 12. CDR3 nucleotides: TGTGCCAGCAGACCCTCCGGGGGGAGAACGTACGAGCAGTACTTC. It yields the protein CASRPSGGRTYEQYF.

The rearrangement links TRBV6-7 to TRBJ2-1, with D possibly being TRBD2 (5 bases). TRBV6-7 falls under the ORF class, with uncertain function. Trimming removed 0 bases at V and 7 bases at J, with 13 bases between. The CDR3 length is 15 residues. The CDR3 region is CASSYSWVGENEQFF. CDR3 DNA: TGTGCCAGCAGTTACTCATGGGTCGGGGAGAATGAGCAGTTCTTC.

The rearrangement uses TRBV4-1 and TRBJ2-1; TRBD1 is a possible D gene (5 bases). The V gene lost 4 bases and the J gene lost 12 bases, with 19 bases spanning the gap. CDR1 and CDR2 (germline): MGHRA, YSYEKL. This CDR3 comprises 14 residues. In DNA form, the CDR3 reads TGCGCCAGCAGCCTTGGCTCAAAGGAAGGGGTGCAGTTCTTC. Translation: CASSLGSKEGVQFF.

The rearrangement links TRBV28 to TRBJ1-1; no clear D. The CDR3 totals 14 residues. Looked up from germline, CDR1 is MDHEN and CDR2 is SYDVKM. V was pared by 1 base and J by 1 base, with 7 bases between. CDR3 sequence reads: CASSLSAENTEAFF. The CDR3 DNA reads TGTGCCAGCAGTTTATCTGCGGAGAACACTGAAGCTTTCTTT. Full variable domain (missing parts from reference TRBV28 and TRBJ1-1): DVKVTQSSRYLVKRTGEKVFLECVQDMDHENMFWYRQDPGLGLRLIYFSYDVKMKEKGDIPEGYSVSREKKERFSLILESASTNQTSMYLCASSLSAENTEAFFGQGTRLTVV.

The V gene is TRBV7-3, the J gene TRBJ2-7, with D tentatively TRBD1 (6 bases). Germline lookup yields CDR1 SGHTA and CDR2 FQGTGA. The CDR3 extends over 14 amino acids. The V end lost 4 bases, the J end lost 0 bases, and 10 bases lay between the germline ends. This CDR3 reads CASSSSGVSYEQYF. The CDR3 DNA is TGTGCCAGCAGCTCGTCAGGGGTCTCCTACGAGCAGTACTTC.

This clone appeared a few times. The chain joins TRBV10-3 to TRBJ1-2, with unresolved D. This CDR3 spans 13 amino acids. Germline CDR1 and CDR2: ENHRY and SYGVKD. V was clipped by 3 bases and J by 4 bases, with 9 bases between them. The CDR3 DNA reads TGTGCCATCAGTGAATCAGGATCCTATGGCTACACCTTC. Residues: CAISESGSYGYTF.

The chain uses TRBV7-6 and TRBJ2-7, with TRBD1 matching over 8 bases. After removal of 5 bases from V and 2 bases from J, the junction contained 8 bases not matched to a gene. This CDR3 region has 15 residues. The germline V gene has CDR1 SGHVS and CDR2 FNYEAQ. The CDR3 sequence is CASSTSGTGTYEQYF. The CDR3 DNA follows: TGTGCCAGCAGCACGTCCGGGACAGGAACCTACGAGCAGTACTTC.

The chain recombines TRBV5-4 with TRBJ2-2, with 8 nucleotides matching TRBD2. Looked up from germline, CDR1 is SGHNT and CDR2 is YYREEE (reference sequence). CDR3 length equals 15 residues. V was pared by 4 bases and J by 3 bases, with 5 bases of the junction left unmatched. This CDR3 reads CASSPTSGYTGELFF. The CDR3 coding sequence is TGTGCCAGCAGCCCCACTAGCGGCTACACCGGGGAGCTGTTTTTT.